This entry features one T cell receptor (beta chain) sequence. Its antigen remains unknown. The sample originates from a study of cytomegalovirus exposure and HLA in healthy donors. Study results and limitations: Some segments of the V type, notably TRBV6-2 and TRBV6-3, were excluded as indistinguishable. It was assumed in the presence/absence analyses that sequencing depth was roughly uniform across donors. Later findings reportedly placed an Asian-associated ancestry cluster below the roughly 690-donor mean for N-insertions.

Vbeta (60) and Jbeta (13) primers were used in the PCR. Sequenced by immunoSEQ multiplex PCR; TCRdb stores in-frame clones only, minus some. The sample carries 150,000 to 200,000 clones, almost 80% recorded once. The ends were cut back, 9 bases at V and 0 bases at J, with 15 bases in the middle. CDR3 size: 14 residues. CDR1 and CDR2 from the germline V gene are LNHDA and SQIVND (reference sequence). The TCR originated in a woman in her forties or fifties in good health and CMV-seropositive. V gene TRBV19 combines with J gene TRBJ2-7; possible D gene TRBD2, 6 bases. Sequenced sample: PBMCs. The CDR3 sequence is CASSSASASYEQYF. DNA for the CDR3: TGTGCCAGCTCATCTGCTAGCGCCTCCTACGAGCAGTACTTC.